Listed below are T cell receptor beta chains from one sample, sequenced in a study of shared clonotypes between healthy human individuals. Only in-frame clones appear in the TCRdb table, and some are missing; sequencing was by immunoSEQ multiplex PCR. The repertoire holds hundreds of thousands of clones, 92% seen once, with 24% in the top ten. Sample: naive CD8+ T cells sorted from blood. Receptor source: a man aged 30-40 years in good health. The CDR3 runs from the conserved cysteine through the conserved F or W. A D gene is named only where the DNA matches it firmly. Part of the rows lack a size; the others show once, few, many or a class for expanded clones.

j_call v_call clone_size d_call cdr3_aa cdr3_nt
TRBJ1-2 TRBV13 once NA CASTINGGAYGYTF TGTGCCAGCACCATCAACGGGGGCGCCTATGGCTACACCTTC
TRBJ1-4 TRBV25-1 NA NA CASSEWGGATNEKLFF TGTGCCAGCAGTGAATGGGGCGGAGCAACTAATGAAAAACTGTTTTTT
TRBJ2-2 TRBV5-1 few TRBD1 CASRGDRRSNTGELFF TGCGCCAGCAGGGGGGACAGGCGTTCGAACACCGGGGAGCTGTTTTTT
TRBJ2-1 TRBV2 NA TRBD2 CASSDLAGRSYNEQFF TGTGCCAGCAGTGACCTAGCGGGAAGATCCTACAATGAGCAGTTCTTC
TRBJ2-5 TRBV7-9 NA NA CASSRQETQETQYF TGTGCCAGCAGCCGACAAGAAACCCAAGAGACCCAGTACTTC
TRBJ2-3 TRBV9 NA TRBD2 CASSGGLAVHTDTQYF TGTGCCAGCAGCGGAGGACTAGCGGTACACACAGATACGCAGTATTTT
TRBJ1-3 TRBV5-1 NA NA CASSLSQPTGNTIYF TGCGCCAGCAGCTTGTCACAGCCGACTGGAAACACCATATATTTT
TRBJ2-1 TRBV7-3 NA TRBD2 CASSLTSGRVEQFF TGTGCCAGCAGCCTGACTAGCGGGAGGGTTGAGCAGTTCTTC
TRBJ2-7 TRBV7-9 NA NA CASSFGTNEQYF TGTGCCAGCAGCTTCGGGACAAACGAGCAGTACTTC
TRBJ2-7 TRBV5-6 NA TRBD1 CASSFTLQGRSYEQYF TGTGCCAGCAGCTTTACATTACAGGGGCGATCCTACGAGCAGTACTTC
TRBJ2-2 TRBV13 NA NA CASSVGSGSNTGELFF TGTGCCAGCAGCGTCGGGTCTGGGTCCAACACCGGGGAGCTGTTTTTT
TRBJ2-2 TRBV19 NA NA CASSIPSFPPGELFF TGTGCCAGTAGTATACCCAGTTTCCCCCCCGGGGAGCTGTTTTTT
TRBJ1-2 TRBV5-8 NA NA CASSLGQGIYGYTF TGTGCCAGCAGCTTGGGGCAGGGAATCTATGGCTACACCTTC
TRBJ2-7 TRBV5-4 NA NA CASDPHHTASYEQYF TGTGCCAGCGACCCCCACCATACCGCTTCCTACGAGCAGTACTTC
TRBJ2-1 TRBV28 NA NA CASSAGTIFSYNEQFF TGTGCCAGCAGTGCAGGGACAATTTTCTCCTACAATGAGCAGTTCTTC
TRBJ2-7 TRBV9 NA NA CASSPPMGYEQYF TGTGCCAGCAGCCCTCCCATGGGGTACGAGCAGTACTTC
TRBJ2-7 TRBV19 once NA CASSIGLRDYEQYF TGTGCCAGTAGTATAGGCCTACGCGACTACGAGCAGTACTTC
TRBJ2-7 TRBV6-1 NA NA CASSGGQASYEQYF TGTGCCAGCAGTGGCGGTCAGGCCTCCTACGAGCAGTACTTC
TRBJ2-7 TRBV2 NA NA CASSEVLLGEQYF TGTGCCAGCAGTGAAGTTCTACTGGGGGAGCAGTACTTC
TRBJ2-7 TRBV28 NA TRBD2 CASSFGGFYTYEQYF TGTGCCAGCAGTTTCGGGGGGTTTTACACCTACGAGCAGTACTTC
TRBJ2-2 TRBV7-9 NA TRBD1 CASSLIGQGPGELFF TGTGCCAGCAGCTTAATCGGACAGGGCCCCGGGGAGCTGTTTTTT
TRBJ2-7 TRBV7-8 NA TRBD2 CASSLVEATSDYEQYF TGTGCCAGCAGCTTAGTCGAGGCTACTAGCGACTACGAGCAGTACTTC
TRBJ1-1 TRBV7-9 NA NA CASSSWTEMNTEAFF TGTGCCAGCAGCTCCTGGACGGAGATGAACACTGAAGCTTTCTTT
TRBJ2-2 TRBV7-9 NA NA CASSSPAPVTGELFF TGTGCCAGCAGCTCCCCGGCGCCTGTCACCGGGGAGCTGTTTTTT
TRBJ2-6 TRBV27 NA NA CASSLLGTLGSGANVLTF TGTGCCAGCAGTTTATTGGGGACCTTGGGGTCTGGGGCCAACGTCCTGACTTTC
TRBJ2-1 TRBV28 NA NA CASSLSALSSYNEQFF TGTGCCAGCAGTTTAAGCGCCTTGAGCTCCTACAATGAGCAGTTCTTC
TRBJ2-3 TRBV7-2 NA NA CASSLGDWGSGTQYF TGTGCCAGCAGCTTAGGGGACTGGGGGTCGGGTACGCAGTATTTT
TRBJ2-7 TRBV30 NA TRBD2 CAWAPGLAGGKDEQYF TGTGCCTGGGCCCCCGGACTAGCGGGAGGCAAGGACGAGCAGTACTTC
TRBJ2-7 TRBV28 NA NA CASRAGDPPFGEQYF TGTGCCAGCAGGGCAGGGGATCCCCCCTTCGGCGAGCAGTACTTC
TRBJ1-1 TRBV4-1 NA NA CASSDRLPTEAFF TGCGCCAGCAGTGACAGGCTGCCTACTGAAGCTTTCTTT